Presented here are 13 T cell receptor beta chains from one specimen sequenced in a study of early T cells in non-severe SARS-CoV-2 infection. Each CDR3 protein is one row after TCRdb ran MiXCR on the 5' RACE reads. The table includes tens of thousands of distinct CDR3 sequences, about 11% detected once. Sample: whole blood. These receptor sequences come from an adult who was a healthcare worker with PCR-confirmed SARS-CoV-2 infection or an uninfected control (not recorded which).

The V call is TRBV27, the J call TRBJ1-1; D uncertain. V was trimmed by 5 bases and J by 11 bases, leaving 18 bases between them. Germline CDR1 is MNHEY and CDR2 is SMNVEV (reference sequence). This CDR3 has 13 amino acids. The DNA of the CDR3 is TGTGCCAGCAGTCCCAATATACCCGGGAGGGCTTTCTTT. Its protein is CASSPNIPGRAFF.

This clonotype was seen ten or more times. J is TRBJ1-4 and V is TRBV7-9; D is undetermined. V dropped 5 bases and J dropped 5 bases, with 9 bases sitting between them. Germline CDR1 and CDR2: SEHNR and FQNEAQ (reference sequence). This CDR3 has 13 amino acids. The CDR3 DNA sequence: TGTGCCAGCAGCCAAGACACCAATGAAAAACTGTTTTTT. It yields the protein CASSQDTNEKLFF.

The gene calls are TRBV19 and TRBJ2-5; a weak D match, TRBD2 (6 bases). The V end lost 6 bases, the J end lost 9 bases, and 20 bases lay between the germline ends. This CDR3 has 14 amino acids. Germline assignment: CDR1 LNHDA and CDR2 SQIVND (reference sequence). The CDR3 here is CASSSNGPGGAQYF. CDR3 sequence (DNA): TGTGCCAGTAGCAGTAACGGGCCTGGCGGGGCCCAGTACTTC.

The chain recombines TRBV10-3 with TRBJ1-2, with D maybe TRBD1 (6 bases). The CDR3 is 12 residues long. Germline V lookup: CDR1 ENHRY, CDR2 SYGVKD. V was pared by 4 bases and J by 5 bases, with 8 bases between. The CDR3 region has the DNA TGTGCCATCAGTGTAGGGGGATATGGCTACACCTTC. It translates to CAISVGGYGYTF.

This clonotype was seen repeatedly, ten times or more. The J gene is TRBJ2-5, the V gene TRBV12-3 or TRBV12-4; D possibly corresponds to TRBD1 (6 bases). Trimming left V 10 bases short and J 5 bases short, with 14 bases between. This CDR3 is built from 12 residues. CDR3 residues: CAISDSFETQYF. In DNA, the CDR3 is TGTGCCATCTCGGACAGCTTTGAGACCCAGTACTTC.

The chain joins TRBV5-1 to TRBJ2-3; 12 nucleotides agree with TRBD2. The V and J ends lost 2 bases and 5 bases, in that order; junction bases with no gene match: 6. The CDR3 runs to 16 residues. Looked up from germline, CDR1 is SGHRS and CDR2 is YFSETQ. The CDR3 nucleotides are TGCGCCAGCAGCTTTATGACTAGCGGGAGCGGAGATACGCAGTATTTT. Encoded protein: CASSFMTSGSGDTQYF.

This clonotype was counted between two and nine times. The J gene is TRBJ2-1, the V gene TRBV12-5, with TRBD2 identical over 10 bases. The trim removed 0 bases at V and 8 bases at J, leaving 16 bases unmatched. CDR1 is LGHNT, CDR2 FRNRAP, per germline. CDR3 length equals 19 residues. CDR3 nucleotides: TGTGCTAGTGGTTTGGTACTCACGTCAGCGGGAGGGTCCGGCGATGAGCAGTTCTTC. Residues: CASGLVLTSAGGSGDEQFF.

Comments on this clonotype: Being one base from a much bigger clone, this may be a read error. The chain is built from TRBV9 and TRBJ1-2; D not resolved. CDR3 length: 17 amino acids. The germline V gene encodes CDR1 SGDLS and CDR2 YYNGEE. V was cut by 6 bases and J by 0 bases, with 21 bases left in between. The CDR3 spells CASTPDGLGHPNYGYTF. The CDR3 DNA is TGTGCCAGCACCCCGGATGGCCTGGGCCACCCTAACTATGGCTACACCTTC.

The chain employs TRBV29-1 and TRBJ2-1; D unresolved. V shed 6 bases and J shed 0 bases, with 18 bases lying between them. CDR1 is SQVTM, CDR2 ANQGSEA, per germline. The CDR3 has 16 amino acids. CDR3 in amino acids: CSVRSGLDFSYNEQFF. Written as DNA, the CDR3 is TGCAGCGTCCGCTCCGGGCTAGACTTCTCCTACAATGAGCAGTTCTTC.

There are many counts of this clonotype. V is TRBV6-1 and J is TRBJ1-5; TRBD1 might be the D (5 bases). This CDR3 has 16 amino acids. Between the trimmed V and J ends, which lost 6 bases and 0 bases, there was a span of 15 bases. Germline V lookup: CDR1 MNHNS, CDR2 SASEGT. CDR3 in amino acids: CASSQSIRGSNQPQHF. CDR3 DNA sequence: TGTGCCAGCAGCCAAAGTATAAGGGGTAGCAATCAGCCCCAGCATTTT.

There are many counts of this clonotype. V usage is TRBV7-9 and J usage is TRBJ2-7; D not certain. CDR3 size: 13 residues. V was clipped by 1 base and J by 7 bases, with 11 bases between them. Germline V gene lookup returns CDR1 SEHNR and CDR2 FQNEAQ (reference sequence). For the CDR3, the DNA is TGTGCCAGCAGCTTAGAGCCAGTACGAGAGCAGTACTTC. It specifies CASSLEPVREQYF.

The rearrangement uses TRBV11-2 and TRBJ2-1; the D gene is possibly TRBD2 (6 bases). The CDR3 runs to 14 residues. Trimming shortened V by 0 bases and J by 9 bases, and 12 bases separated the two germline ends. Looked up from germline, CDR1 is SGHAT and CDR2 is FQNNGV. The CDR3 protein is CASSLDGRESEQFF. The CDR3 bases are TGTGCCAGCAGCTTAGATGGGCGGGAAAGTGAGCAGTTCTTC.

This clonotype was detected many times. The chain combines TRBV20-1 with TRBJ2-3, with 9 nucleotides matching TRBD2. The CDR3 loop spans 16 amino acids. Germline V gene sequence: CDR1 DFQATT, CDR2 SNEGSKA (reference sequence). The junction had 15 bases not matched to a gene; V was cut back by 5 bases and J by 6 bases. CDR3 sequence (DNA): TGCAGTGCTGCGATAGGGCTAGCGGGATCCAGTGATACGCAGTATTTT. This encodes CSAAIGLAGSSDTQYF.